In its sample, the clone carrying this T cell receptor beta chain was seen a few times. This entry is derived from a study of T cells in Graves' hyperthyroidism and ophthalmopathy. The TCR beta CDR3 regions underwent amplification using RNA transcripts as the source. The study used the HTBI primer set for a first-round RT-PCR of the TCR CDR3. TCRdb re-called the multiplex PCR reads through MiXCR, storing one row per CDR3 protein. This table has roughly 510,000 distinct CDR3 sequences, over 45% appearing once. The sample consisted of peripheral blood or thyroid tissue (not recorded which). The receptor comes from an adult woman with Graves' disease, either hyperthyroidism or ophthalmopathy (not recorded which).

CDR3 loop: CSVDVRGARTEAFF. The CDR3 bases are TGCAGCGTTGACGTACGGGGCGCGAGAACTGAAGCTTTCTTT. This chain uses TRBV29-1 with TRBJ1-1, with a tentative D call TRBD1 (5 bases). Trimming took off 3 bases at V and 5 bases at J, with 16 bases between the two ends. This CDR3 has 14 residues. CDR1 and CDR2 (germline): SQVTM, ANQGSEA.